The 27 T cell receptor beta chains given below trace back to one sample, sequenced in a study of blood T cell repertoires in COVID-19. The method was immunoSEQ multiplex PCR; TCRdb's version includes in-frame clones alone and lacks a portion of them. The table includes under 400,000 clones, 85% to 90% detected once. The sequenced sample was peripheral blood. The receptors were sampled from a woman aged 30 to 39 with COVID-19, enrolled during active disease.

The chain carries TRBV27 and TRBJ2-7; 14 bases agree with TRBD2. V lost 5 bases to trimming and J lost 6 bases; unmatched junction nucleotides: 6. The CDR3 has 15 amino acids. Germline lookup yields CDR1 MNHEY and CDR2 SMNVEV (reference sequence). The CDR3 region has the DNA TGTGCCAGCAGTCCGGGACTAGCGGGAGTGGCCGAGCAGTACTTC. Protein: CASSPGLAGVAEQYF.

The CDR3 protein is CSGDEGDIQETQYF. The CDR3 DNA reads TGCAGCGGGGATGAGGGGGACATCCAAGAGACCCAGTACTTC. The chain has TRBV29-1 and TRBJ2-5, with D possibly being TRBD1 (6 bases). CDR1 SQVTM and CDR2 ANQGSEA come from the germline V gene. The CDR3 runs to 14 residues. With 7 bases removed from V and 1 base from J, the gap between germline ends came to 16 bases.

The chain employs TRBV7-2 and TRBJ2-1, with 8 bases fitting TRBD2. Germline CDR1 SGHTA, CDR2 FQGNSA. CDR3 size: 15 residues. The V segment lost 6 bases and the J segment 7 bases; nucleotides outside the gene matches: 11. The CDR3 loop is CASRIGLARMNEQFF. In DNA form, the CDR3 reads TGTGCCAGCAGAATAGGACTAGCCCGCATGAATGAGCAGTTCTTC.

This clone is a singleton in its sample. The chain recombines TRBV7-2 with TRBJ2-7; TRBD2 is a possible D gene (6 bases). Germline CDR1 and CDR2: SGHTA and FQGNSA. This CDR3 has 13 residues. The V end was cut by 5 bases, the J end by 2 bases, with 10 bases between. In DNA, the CDR3 is TGTGCCAGCAGCCCAGCGGGCCCCTACGAGCAGTACTTC. Amino acids: CASSPAGPYEQYF.

As DNA, the CDR3 is TGTGCCAGCAGCCAAGATCACATTGGACAGGGGTTGGGGACCGGGGAGCTGTTTTTT. Translated: CASSQDHIGQGLGTGELFF. The chain carries TRBV4-2 and TRBJ2-2, with 9 bases aligning to TRBD1. Germline CDR1 LGHNA, CDR2 YNFKEQ. This CDR3 contains 19 residues. The ends lost 0 bases at V and 5 bases at J; junction bases unmatched: 13.

The J gene is TRBJ2-3, the V gene TRBV5-1, with 7 positions matching TRBD1. This CDR3 spans 15 amino acids. In germline, CDR1 is SGHRS, CDR2 YFSETQ. The ends lost 4 bases at V and 2 bases at J; junction bases unmatched: 7. The CDR3 region is CASSQDRADTDTQYF. The CDR3 coding sequence is TGCGCCAGCAGCCAAGACAGGGCCGACACAGATACGCAGTATTTT.

The rearrangement joins TRBV2 to TRBJ2-7; TRBD1 matches 9 bases. J gave up 2 bases and V 5 bases, and 4 bases lay outside the gene matches. The CDR3 covers 14 residues. CDR1 SNHLY and CDR2 FYNNEI come from the germline V gene. In nucleotides, the CDR3 is TGTGCCAGCAGTACATGGACAGGGGCCTACGAGCAGTACTTC. Residues: CASSTWTGAYEQYF. Full variable domain (rest looked up from reference TRBV2 and TRBJ2-7): EPEVTQTPSHQVTQMGQEVILRCVPISNHLYFYWYRQILGQKVEFLVSFYNNEISEKSEIFDDQFSVERPDGSNFTLKIRSTKLEDSAMYFCASSTWTGAYEQYFGPGTRLTVT.

This clone was picked up one time. This sequence joins TRBV16 and TRBJ1-1; D may be TRBD1 (5 bases). The germline V and J ends were trimmed by 0 bases and 0 bases, with 8 bases remaining between them. CDR1 and CDR2 (germline): KGHSY, FQNENV. The CDR3 sequence is 15 residues long. The CDR3 nucleotides read TGTGCCAGCAGCCAATCGGGGCACTTGAACACTGAAGCTTTCTTT. Protein: CASSQSGHLNTEAFF.

Only one count was recorded for this clone. The V and J genes are TRBV6-5 and TRBJ2-7; 8 nucleotides match TRBD2. Germline V CDR1 and CDR2: MNHEY, SVGAGI. CDR3 length: 16 residues. V lost 2 bases to trimming and J lost 7 bases; unmatched junction nucleotides: 13. CDR3 nucleotide sequence: TGTGCCAGCAGTTACCCCGCGGGGGGTTCCGGTGGGGAGCAGTACTTC. Protein product: CASSYPAGGSGGEQYF.

This chain joins TRBV7-8 and TRBJ2-1, with 7 bases that match TRBD2. V lost 3 bases, J lost 4 bases, and 12 bases stayed unmatched. CDR1 and CDR2 from the germline V gene are SGHVS and FQNEAQ. This CDR3 is 17 amino acids long. CDR3 residues: CASSFDFLAVRYNEQFF. The CDR3 coding sequence is TGTGCCAGCAGCTTCGACTTTCTAGCGGTCCGGTACAATGAGCAGTTCTTC.

The chain carries TRBV28 and TRBJ1-1; 8 bases are shared with TRBD1. V was pared by 8 bases and J by 8 bases, with 19 bases of the junction left unmatched. CDR1 and CDR2 (germline): MDHEN, SYDVKM. This CDR3 is built from 16 residues. The CDR3 coding sequence is TGTGCCAGCTCGCGGGGCAGGGGGCAATCTCGGCTAGAAGCTTTCTTT. Amino acid sequence: CASSRGRGQSRLEAFF.

The rearrangement links TRBV30 to TRBJ1-2, with 8 positions matching TRBD1. This CDR3 is built from 14 residues. Germline lookup yields CDR1 GTSNPN and CDR2 SVGIG (reference sequence). V shed 0 bases, J shed 0 bases, and the junction held 0 bases outside the gene matches. CDR3 sequence: CAWSVQGANYGYTF. The CDR3 DNA reads TGTGCCTGGAGTGTACAGGGGGCTAACTATGGCTACACCTTC.

This chain joins TRBV9 and TRBJ1-2, with a weak D call TRBD1 (5 bases). The CDR3 totals 15 residues. Germline V gene data show CDR1 as SGDLS and CDR2 as YYNGEE. Trimming stripped 4 bases from V and 6 bases from J, with 19 bases between. CDR3 sequence reads: CASSPRRGLSHGYTF. For the CDR3, the DNA is TGTGCCAGCAGCCCCCGGCGGGGGTTGAGCCATGGCTACACCTTC.

The rearrangement links TRBV6-5 to TRBJ2-3; possible D gene TRBD2, 6 bases. V shed 6 bases and J shed 4 bases, with 14 bases lying between them. The CDR3 loop spans 14 amino acids. The germline gives CDR1 MNHEY, CDR2 SVGAGI. The CDR3 DNA reads TGTGCCAGCAGCCCCCTTCGGGGGTCAGATACGCAGTATTTT. It codes for CASSPLRGSDTQYF.

The V and J genes are TRBV7-8 and TRBJ1-1; D is ambiguous. Between the trimmed V and J ends, which lost 5 bases and 0 bases, there was a span of 13 bases. Germline values: CDR1 SGHVS, CDR2 FQNEAQ. The CDR3 has 15 residues. CDR3 in DNA: TGTGCCAGCAGCCCCATAGGAGCCCTGAACACTGAAGCTTTCTTT. It yields the protein CASSPIGALNTEAFF.

This clone came up once. V and J are TRBV30 and TRBJ1-4; D gene ambiguous. V lost 0 bases to trimming and J lost 0 bases, with 5 bases between them. CDR3 length equals 14 residues. The germline gives CDR1 GTSNPN, CDR2 SVGIG (reference sequence). CDR3: CAWSVSATNEKLFF. The CDR3 bases are TGTGCCTGGAGTGTGTCGGCAACTAATGAAAAACTGTTTTTT.

The V gene is TRBV10-3, the J gene TRBJ2-1; D call uncertain. Looked up from germline, CDR1 is ENHRY and CDR2 is SYGVKD. Trimming cost V 3 bases and J 5 bases, with 8 bases left between them. This CDR3 contains 13 residues. The CDR3 sequence is CAISDQADNEQFF. The CDR3 DNA is TGTGCCATCAGTGACCAGGCCGACAATGAGCAGTTCTTC.

The chain links TRBV28 to TRBJ2-7; 8 nucleotides match TRBD1. Germline trimming cut 6 bases from V and 4 bases from J; bases unmatched to any gene: 11. This CDR3 is 15 amino acids long. Germline CDR1 is MDHEN and CDR2 is SYDVKM. The CDR3 DNA follows: TGTGCCAGCAGCAGCTGGACAGGGAACCTTTACGAGCAGTACTTC. Amino acid sequence: CASSSWTGNLYEQYF.

This clone was recorded only once. The chain uses TRBV5-1 and TRBJ2-3, with 10 bases that match TRBD2. Germline CDR1 reads SGHRS; CDR2 reads YFSETQ. Trimming took 1 base from V and 3 from J; bases not matched to a gene: 8. The CDR3 totals 17 residues. The CDR3 spells CASSLRPSGSETDTQYF. CDR3 DNA: TGCGCCAGCAGCTTGAGGCCTAGCGGGAGTGAAACAGATACGCAGTATTTT.

The V and J genes are TRBV5-4 and TRBJ1-3; D is possibly TRBD1 (6 bases). V lost 3 bases and J lost 0, with 13 bases in between. The CDR3 is 16 amino acids. The V gene's germline CDR1 is SGHNT and CDR2 YYREEE (reference sequence). The CDR3 loop reads CASSSGQTSSGNTIYF. CDR3 nucleotides: TGTGCCAGCAGCTCGGGACAAACCTCCTCTGGAAACACCATATATTTT. Combining the CDR3 with reference TRBV5-4 and TRBJ1-3 gives the whole variable domain ETGVTQSPTHLIKTRGQQVTLRCSSQSGHNTVSWYQQALGQGPQFIFQYYREEENGRGNFPPRFSGLQFPNYSSELNVNALELDDSALYLCASSSGQTSSGNTIYFGEGSWLTVV.

This sequence joins TRBV5-4 and TRBJ2-2; 14 bases align to TRBD2. V trimming: 4 bases; J trimming: 2 bases; junction bases outside the gene matches: 4. This CDR3 has 17 amino acids. Germline CDR1 and CDR2: SGHNT and YYREEE (reference sequence). DNA for the CDR3: TGTGCCAGCAGCCGACTAGCGGGAGGGAGTAACACCGGGGAGCTGTTTTTT. Translating it yields CASSRLAGGSNTGELFF.

V usage is TRBV5-4 and J usage is TRBJ2-2; no reliable D call. Germline V CDR1 and CDR2: SGHNT, YYREEE (reference sequence). The CDR3 spans 12 residues. V lost 2 bases and J lost 6, with 5 bases in between. The CDR3 DNA reads as TGTGCCAGCAGCTTTGCGGCCGGGGAGCTGTTTTTT. Amino acid sequence: CASSFAAGELFF. The whole variable domain, remainder taken from reference TRBV5-4 and TRBJ2-2, is ETGVTQSPTHLIKTRGQQVTLRCSSQSGHNTVSWYQQALGQGPQFIFQYYREEENGRGNFPPRFSGLQFPNYSSELNVNALELDDSALYLCASSFAAGELFFGEGSRLTVL.

This chain joins TRBV7-7 and TRBJ2-5; 8 nucleotides agree with TRBD1. Germline loops: CDR1 SSHAT, CDR2 FNYEAQ (reference sequence). The CDR3 runs to 15 residues. The trim removed 5 bases at V and 5 bases at J, leaving 10 bases unmatched. CDR3 DNA sequence: TGTGCCAGCAGCCTCAGGGGGCGTCAGGAGGAGACCCAGTACTTC. It codes for CASSLRGRQEETQYF.

Note on this clone: Other DNA sequences from this sample encode an identical CDR3 as well. This chain links TRBV12-3 or TRBV12-4 with TRBJ1-5; the D gene is possibly TRBD1 (6 bases). CDR3 size: 13 residues. The V gene lost 3 bases and the J gene lost 4 bases, with 7 bases spanning the gap. CDR3 in amino acids: CASSLGQNQPQHF. The CDR3 DNA reads TGTGCCAGCAGTTTGGGACAAAATCAGCCCCAGCATTTT.

The rearrangement joins TRBV11-1 to TRBJ2-3; no clear D gene. The CDR3 is 13 residues long. Trimming shortened V by 2 bases and J by 2 bases, and 5 bases separated the two germline ends. Germline assignment: CDR1 SGHAT and CDR2 FQDESV (reference sequence). This chain's CDR3 is CASSLRVTDTQYF. The CDR3, as DNA: TGTGCCAGCAGCTTACGGGTCACAGATACGCAGTATTTT.

The chain uses TRBV5-1 and TRBJ1-6, with D possibly matching TRBD1 (5 bases). The CDR3 is 16 residues long. Germline loops: CDR1 SGHRS, CDR2 YFSETQ. The V end was cut by 4 bases, the J end by 5 bases, with 16 bases between. Here the CDR3 DNA reads TGCGCCAGCAGCCCCTCGGTAGGGGTCAATAATTCACCCCTCCACTTT. Translating it yields CASSPSVGVNNSPLHF.

This clone was recorded only once. J is TRBJ1-2 and V is TRBV28; D call uncertain. The CDR3 is made up of 12 amino acids. Germline values: CDR1 MDHEN, CDR2 SYDVKM. Trimming removed 5 bases at V and 8 bases at J, with 12 bases between. CDR3 region: CASSPPVLGYTF. DNA for the CDR3: TGTGCCAGCAGTCCCCCGGTCCTAGGCTACACCTTC.